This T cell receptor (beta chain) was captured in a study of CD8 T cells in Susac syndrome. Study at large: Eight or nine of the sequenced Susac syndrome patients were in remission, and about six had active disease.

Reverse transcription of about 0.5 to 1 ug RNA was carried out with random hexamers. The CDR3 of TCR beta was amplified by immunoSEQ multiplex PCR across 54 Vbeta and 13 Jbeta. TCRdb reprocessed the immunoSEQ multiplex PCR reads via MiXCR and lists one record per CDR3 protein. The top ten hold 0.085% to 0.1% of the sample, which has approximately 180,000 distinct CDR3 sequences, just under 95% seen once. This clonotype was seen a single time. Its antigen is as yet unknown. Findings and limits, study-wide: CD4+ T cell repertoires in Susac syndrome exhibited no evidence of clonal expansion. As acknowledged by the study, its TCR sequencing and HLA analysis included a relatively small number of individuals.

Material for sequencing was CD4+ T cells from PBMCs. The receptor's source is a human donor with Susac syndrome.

The CDR3 region is CASSFRVRAPYGYTF. The CDR3 region has the DNA TGTGCCAGCAGCTTTAGGGTGCGGGCTCCCTATGGCTACACCTTC. The J gene is TRBJ1-2, the V gene TRBV5-6; D unclear. The CDR3 runs 15 residues. Trimming took off 2 bases at V and 4 bases at J, with 15 bases between the two ends. Germline lookup yields CDR1 SGHDT and CDR2 YYEEEE.